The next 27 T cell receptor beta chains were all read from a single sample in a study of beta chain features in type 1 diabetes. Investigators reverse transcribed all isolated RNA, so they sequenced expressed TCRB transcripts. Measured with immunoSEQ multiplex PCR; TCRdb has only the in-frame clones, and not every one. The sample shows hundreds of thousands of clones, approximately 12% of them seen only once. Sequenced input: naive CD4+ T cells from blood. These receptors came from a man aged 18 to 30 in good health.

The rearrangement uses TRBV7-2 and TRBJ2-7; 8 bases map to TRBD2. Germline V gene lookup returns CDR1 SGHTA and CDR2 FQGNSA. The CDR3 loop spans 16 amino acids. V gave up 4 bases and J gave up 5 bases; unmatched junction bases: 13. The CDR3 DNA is TGTGCCAGCAGCTCACTAGCGGCCGGAGAGGCCCACGAGCAGTACTTC. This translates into CASSSLAAGEAHEQYF.

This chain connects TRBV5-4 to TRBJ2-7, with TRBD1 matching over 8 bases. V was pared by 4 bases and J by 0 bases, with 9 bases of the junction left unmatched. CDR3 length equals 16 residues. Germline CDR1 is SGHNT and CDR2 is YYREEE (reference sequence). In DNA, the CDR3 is TGTGCCAGCAGCGCATCCCGGGACAGGAGCTCCTACGAGCAGTACTTC. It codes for CASSASRDRSSYEQYF. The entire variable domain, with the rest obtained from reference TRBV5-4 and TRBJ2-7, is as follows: ETGVTQSPTHLIKTRGQQVTLRCSSQSGHNTVSWYQQALGQGPQFIFQYYREEENGRGNFPPRFSGLQFPNYSSELNVNALELDDSALYLCASSASRDRSSYEQYFGPGTRLTVT.

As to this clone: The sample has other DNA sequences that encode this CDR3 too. In nucleotides, the CDR3 is TGCGCCAGCAGCCAAGATACTAGCGGGAGCTCCTACAATGAGCAGTTCTTC. Translated: CASSQDTSGSSYNEQFF. The J gene is TRBJ2-1, the V gene TRBV4-1; 11 bases are shared with TRBD2. V was clipped by 0 bases and J by 0 bases; unmatched bases: 1. Per the germline V gene, CDR1 is MGHRA and CDR2 is YSYEKL. CDR3 length equals 17 residues.

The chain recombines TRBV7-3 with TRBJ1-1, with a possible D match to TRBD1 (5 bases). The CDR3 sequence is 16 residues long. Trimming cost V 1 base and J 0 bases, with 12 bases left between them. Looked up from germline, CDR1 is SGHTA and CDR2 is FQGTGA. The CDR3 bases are TGTGCCAGCAGCTTAAACGCAGGGCCCATGAACACTGAAGCTTTCTTT. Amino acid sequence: CASSLNAGPMNTEAFF.

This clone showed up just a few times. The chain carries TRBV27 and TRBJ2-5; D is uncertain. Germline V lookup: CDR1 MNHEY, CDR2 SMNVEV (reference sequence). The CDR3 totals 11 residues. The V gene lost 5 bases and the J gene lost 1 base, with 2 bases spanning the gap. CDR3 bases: TGTGCCAGCAGTCTCCAAGAGACCCAGTACTTC. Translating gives CASSLQETQYF.

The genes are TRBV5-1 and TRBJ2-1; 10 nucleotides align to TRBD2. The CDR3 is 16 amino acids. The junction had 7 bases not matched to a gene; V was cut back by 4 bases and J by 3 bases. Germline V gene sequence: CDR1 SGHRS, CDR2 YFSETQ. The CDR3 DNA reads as TGCGCCAGCAGCGTCGATACTAGCGGGGTCTACAATGAGCAGTTCTTC. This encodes CASSVDTSGVYNEQFF.

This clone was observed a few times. The CDR3 protein is CASSPLGLAGSKTQYF. The CDR3 nucleotides are TGTGCCAGCAGCCCGCTCGGACTAGCGGGATCGAAGACCCAGTACTTC. The V call is TRBV11-3, the J call TRBJ2-5, with 12 bases identical to TRBD2. Germline V gene data show CDR1 as SGHNT and CDR2 as YENEEA. Trimming cost V 5 bases and J 6 bases; bases outside gene matches: 10. CDR3 size: 16 residues. The full variable domain, rest sourced from reference TRBV11-3 and TRBJ2-5, is EAGVVQSPRYKIIEKKQPVAFWCNPISGHNTLYWYLQNLGQGPELLIRYENEEAVDDSQLPKDRFSAERLKGVDSTLKIQPAELGDSAVYLCASSPLGLAGSKTQYFGPGTRLLVL.

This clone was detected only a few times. The CDR3 DNA reads as TGTGCCACGCACAGGGGGACTAATGAAAAACTGTTTTTT. Its translation is CATHRGTNEKLFF. The chain joins TRBV6-5 to TRBJ1-4; 8 bases are shared with TRBD1. This CDR3 spans 13 amino acids. J gave up 2 bases and V 10 bases, and 3 bases lay outside the gene matches. Germline V gives CDR1 MNHEY, CDR2 SVGAGI.

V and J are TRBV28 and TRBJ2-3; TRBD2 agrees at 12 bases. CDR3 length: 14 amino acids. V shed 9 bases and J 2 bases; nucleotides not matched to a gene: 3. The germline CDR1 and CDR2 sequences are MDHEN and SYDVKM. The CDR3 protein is CASWTSGVTDTQYF. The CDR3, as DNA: TGTGCCAGTTGGACTAGCGGGGTCACAGATACGCAGTATTTT.

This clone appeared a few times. CDR3 amino acids: CASSIGGRETQYF. In nucleotides, the CDR3 is TGTGCCAGCAGCATAGGGGGTAGAGAGACCCAGTACTTC. The rearrangement links TRBV28 to TRBJ2-5; tentatively, D is TRBD1 (6 bases). V lost 6 bases, J lost 4 bases, and 12 bases lay in between. The CDR3 is 13 residues long. Per the germline V gene, CDR1 is MDHEN and CDR2 is SYDVKM. Full variable domain (missing parts from reference TRBV28 and TRBJ2-5): DVKVTQSSRYLVKRTGEKVFLECVQDMDHENMFWYRQDPGLGLRLIYFSYDVKMKEKGDIPEGYSVSREKKERFSLILESASTNQTSMYLCASSIGGRETQYFGPGTRLLVL.

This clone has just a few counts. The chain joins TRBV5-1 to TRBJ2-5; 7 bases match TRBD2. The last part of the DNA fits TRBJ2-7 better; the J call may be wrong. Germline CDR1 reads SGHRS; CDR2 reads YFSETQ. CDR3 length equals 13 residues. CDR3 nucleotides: TGCGCCAGCGGGGGGGGAGATTCCTACGAGCAGTACTTC. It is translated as CASGGGDSYEQYF.

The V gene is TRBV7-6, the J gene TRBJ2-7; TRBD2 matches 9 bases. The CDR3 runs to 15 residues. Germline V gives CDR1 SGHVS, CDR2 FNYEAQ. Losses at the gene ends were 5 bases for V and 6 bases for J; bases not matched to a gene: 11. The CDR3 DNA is TGTGCCAGCAGCGCCAATAGCGGGAGCGCCCCCGAGCAGTACTTC. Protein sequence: CASSANSGSAPEQYF.

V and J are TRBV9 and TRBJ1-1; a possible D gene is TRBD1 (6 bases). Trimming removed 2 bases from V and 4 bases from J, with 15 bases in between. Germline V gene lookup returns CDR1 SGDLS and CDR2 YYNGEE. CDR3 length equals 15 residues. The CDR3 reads CASSVGQSFGTEAFF. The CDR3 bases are TGTGCCAGCAGCGTCGGACAGTCTTTCGGCACTGAAGCTTTCTTT. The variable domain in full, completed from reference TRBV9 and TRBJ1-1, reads DSGVTQTPKHLITATGQRVTLRCSPRSGDLSVYWYQQSLDQGLQFLIQYYNGEERAKGNILERFSAQQFPDLHSELNLSSLELGDSALYFCASSVGQSFGTEAFFGQGTRLTVV.

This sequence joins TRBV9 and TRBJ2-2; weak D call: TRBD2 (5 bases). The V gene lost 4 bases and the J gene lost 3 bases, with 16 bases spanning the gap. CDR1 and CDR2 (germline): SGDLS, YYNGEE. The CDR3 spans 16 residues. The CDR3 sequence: CASSPQVAGDTGELFF. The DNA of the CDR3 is TGTGCCAGCAGCCCCCAGGTCGCCGGGGACACCGGGGAGCTGTTTTTT.

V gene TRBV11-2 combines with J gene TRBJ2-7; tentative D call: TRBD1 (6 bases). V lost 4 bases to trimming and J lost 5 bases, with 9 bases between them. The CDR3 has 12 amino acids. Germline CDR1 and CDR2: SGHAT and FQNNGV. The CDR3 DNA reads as TGTGCCAGCAGCTGGGACATCAACGAGCAGTACTTC. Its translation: CASSWDINEQYF.

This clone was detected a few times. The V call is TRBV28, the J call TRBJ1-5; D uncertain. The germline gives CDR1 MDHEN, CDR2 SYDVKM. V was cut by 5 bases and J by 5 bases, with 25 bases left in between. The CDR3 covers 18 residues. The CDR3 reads CASSQRLRAAPGDQPQHF. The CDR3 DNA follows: TGTGCCAGCAGTCAGAGGCTTCGGGCAGCCCCCGGGGATCAGCCCCAGCATTTT.

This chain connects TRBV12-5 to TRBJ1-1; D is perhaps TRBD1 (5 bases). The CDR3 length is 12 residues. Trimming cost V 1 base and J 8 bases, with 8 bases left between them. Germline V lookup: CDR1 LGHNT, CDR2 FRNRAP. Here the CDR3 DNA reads TGTGCTAGTGGTTTGGATACAGGAGAAGCTTTCTTT. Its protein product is CASGLDTGEAFF.

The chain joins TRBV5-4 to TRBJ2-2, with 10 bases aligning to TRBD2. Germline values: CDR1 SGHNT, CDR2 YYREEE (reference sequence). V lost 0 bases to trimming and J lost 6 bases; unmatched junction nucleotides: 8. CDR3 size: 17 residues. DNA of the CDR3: TGTGCCAGCAGCTTGGTTTCTAGCGGGAGTAGTGCCGGGGAGCTGTTTTTT. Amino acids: CASSLVSSGSSAGELFF.

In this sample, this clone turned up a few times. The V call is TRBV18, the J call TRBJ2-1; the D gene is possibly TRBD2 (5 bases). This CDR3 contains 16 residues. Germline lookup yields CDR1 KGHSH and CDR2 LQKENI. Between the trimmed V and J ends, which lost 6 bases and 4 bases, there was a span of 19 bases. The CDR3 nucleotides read TGTGCCAGCTCCCTCCGGGGTGAGGGAAAATACAATGAGCAGTTCTTC. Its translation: CASSLRGEGKYNEQFF.

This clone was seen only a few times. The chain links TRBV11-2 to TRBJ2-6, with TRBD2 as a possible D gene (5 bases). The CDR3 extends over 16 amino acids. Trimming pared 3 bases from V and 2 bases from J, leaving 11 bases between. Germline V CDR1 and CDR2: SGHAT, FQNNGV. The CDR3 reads CASSFLRGPGANVLTF. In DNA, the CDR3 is TGTGCCAGCAGCTTCCTACGGGGTCCTGGGGCCAACGTCCTGACTTTC. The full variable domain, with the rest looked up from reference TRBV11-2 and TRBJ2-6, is EAGVAQSPRYKIIEKRQSVAFWCNPISGHATLYWYQQILGQGPKLLIQFQNNGVVDDSQLPKDRFSAERLKGVDSTLKIQPAKLEDSAVYLCASSFLRGPGANVLTFGAGSRLTVL.

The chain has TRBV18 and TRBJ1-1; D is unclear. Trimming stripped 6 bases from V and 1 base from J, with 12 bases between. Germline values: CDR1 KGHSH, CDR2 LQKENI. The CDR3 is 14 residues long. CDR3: CASSRGIPNTEAFF. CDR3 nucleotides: TGTGCCAGCTCCCGGGGAATACCGAACACTGAAGCTTTCTTT.

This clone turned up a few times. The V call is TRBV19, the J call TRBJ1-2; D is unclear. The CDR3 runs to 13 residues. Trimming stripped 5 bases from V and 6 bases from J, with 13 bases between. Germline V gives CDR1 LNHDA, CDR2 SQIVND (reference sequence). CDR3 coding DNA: TGTGCCAGTAGTTCTCTAACGGAGGATGGCTACACCTTC. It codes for CASSSLTEDGYTF.

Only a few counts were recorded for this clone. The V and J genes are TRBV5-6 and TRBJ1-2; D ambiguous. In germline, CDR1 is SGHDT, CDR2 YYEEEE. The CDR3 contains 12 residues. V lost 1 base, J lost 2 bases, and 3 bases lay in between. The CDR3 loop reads CASSLSNYGYTF. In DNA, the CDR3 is TGTGCCAGCAGCTTGAGCAACTATGGCTACACCTTC.

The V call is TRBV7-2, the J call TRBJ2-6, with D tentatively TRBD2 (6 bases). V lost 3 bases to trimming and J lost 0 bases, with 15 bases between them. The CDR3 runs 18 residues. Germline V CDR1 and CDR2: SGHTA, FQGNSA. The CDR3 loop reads CASSFTASVNSGANVLTF. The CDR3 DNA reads TGTGCCAGCAGCTTTACGGCTAGCGTGAACTCTGGGGCCAACGTCCTGACTTTC.

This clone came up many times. The CDR3 nucleotides are TGTGCCAGCAGCCCTAGTGGACGGGGTGAGCAGTTCTTC. Amino acid sequence: CASSPSGRGEQFF. The V and J genes are TRBV7-9 and TRBJ2-1, with D perhaps TRBD2 (5 bases). The CDR3 is 13 residues long. V was trimmed by 5 bases and J by 9 bases, leaving 14 bases between them. CDR1 and CDR2 from the germline V gene are SEHNR and FQNEAQ (reference sequence).

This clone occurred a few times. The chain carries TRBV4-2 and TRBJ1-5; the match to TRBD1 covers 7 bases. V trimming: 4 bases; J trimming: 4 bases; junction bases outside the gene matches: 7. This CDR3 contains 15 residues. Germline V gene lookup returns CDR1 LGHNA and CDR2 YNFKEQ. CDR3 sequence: CASSPAQGENQPQHF. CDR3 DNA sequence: TGTGCCAGCAGCCCGGCTCAGGGGGAGAATCAGCCCCAGCATTTT.

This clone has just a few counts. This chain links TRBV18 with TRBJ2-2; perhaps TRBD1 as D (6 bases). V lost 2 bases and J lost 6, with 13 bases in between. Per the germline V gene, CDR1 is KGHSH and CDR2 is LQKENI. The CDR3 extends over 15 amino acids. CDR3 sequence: CASSPSLQGPGELFF. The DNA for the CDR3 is TGTGCCAGCTCACCATCCCTGCAGGGGCCCGGGGAGCTGTTTTTT.